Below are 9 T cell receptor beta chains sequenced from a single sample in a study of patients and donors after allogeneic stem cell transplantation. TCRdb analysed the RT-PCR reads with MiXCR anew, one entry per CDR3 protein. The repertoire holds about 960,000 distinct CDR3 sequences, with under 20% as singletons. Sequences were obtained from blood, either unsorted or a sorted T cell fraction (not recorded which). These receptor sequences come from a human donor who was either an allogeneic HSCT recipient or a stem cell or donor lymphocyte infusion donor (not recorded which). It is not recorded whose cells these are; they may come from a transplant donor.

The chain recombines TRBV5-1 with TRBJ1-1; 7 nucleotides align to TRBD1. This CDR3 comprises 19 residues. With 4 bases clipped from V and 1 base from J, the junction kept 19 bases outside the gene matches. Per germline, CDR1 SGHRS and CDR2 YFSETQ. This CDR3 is CASSPSPDRVNARNTEAFF. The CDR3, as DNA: TGCGCCAGCAGCCCCAGTCCTGACAGGGTTAATGCGAGGAACACTGAAGCTTTCTTT.

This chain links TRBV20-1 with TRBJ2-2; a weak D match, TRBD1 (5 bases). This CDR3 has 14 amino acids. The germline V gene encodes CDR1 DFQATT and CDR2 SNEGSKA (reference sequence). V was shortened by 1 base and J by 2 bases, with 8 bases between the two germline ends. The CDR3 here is CSARAQVNTGELFF. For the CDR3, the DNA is TGCAGTGCTAGAGCACAGGTTAACACCGGGGAGCTGTTTTTT.

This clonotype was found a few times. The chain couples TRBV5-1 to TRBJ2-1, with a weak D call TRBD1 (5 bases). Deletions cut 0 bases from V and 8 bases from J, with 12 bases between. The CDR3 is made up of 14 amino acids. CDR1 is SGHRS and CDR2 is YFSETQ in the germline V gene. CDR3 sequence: CASSLAGNVDEQFF. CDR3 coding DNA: TGCGCCAGCAGCTTGGCAGGGAATGTGGATGAGCAGTTCTTC.

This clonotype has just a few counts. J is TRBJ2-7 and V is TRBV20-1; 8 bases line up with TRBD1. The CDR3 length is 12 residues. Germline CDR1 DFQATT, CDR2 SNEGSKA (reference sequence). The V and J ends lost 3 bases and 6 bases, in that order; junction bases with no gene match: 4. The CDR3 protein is CSASPQGGEQYF. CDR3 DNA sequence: TGCAGTGCTAGTCCACAGGGGGGCGAGCAGTACTTC.

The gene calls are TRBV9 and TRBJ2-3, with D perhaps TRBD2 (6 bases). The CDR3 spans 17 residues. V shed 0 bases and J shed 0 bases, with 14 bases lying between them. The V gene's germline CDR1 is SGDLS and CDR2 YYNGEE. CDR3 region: CASSVGTSPTSTDTQYF. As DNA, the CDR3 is TGTGCCAGCAGCGTAGGTACTAGCCCTACCAGCACAGATACGCAGTATTTT.

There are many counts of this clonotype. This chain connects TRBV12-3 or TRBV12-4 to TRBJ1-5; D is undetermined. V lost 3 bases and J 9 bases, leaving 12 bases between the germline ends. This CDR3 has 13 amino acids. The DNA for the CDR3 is TGTGCCAGCAGTTTTCGGAAGGATCTGCCCCAGCATTTT. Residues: CASSFRKDLPQHF.

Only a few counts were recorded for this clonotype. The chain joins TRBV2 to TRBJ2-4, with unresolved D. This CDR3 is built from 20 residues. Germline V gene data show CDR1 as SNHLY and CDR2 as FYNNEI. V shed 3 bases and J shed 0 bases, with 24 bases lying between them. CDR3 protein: CASSDKPKPGLGRAKNIQYF. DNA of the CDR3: TGTGCCAGCAGTGACAAGCCTAAACCGGGCCTCGGTCGAGCCAAAAACATTCAGTACTTC.

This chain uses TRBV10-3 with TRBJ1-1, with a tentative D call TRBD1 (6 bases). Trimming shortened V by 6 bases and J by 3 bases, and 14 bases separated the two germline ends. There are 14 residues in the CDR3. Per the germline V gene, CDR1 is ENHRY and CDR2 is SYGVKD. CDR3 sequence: CAISPWGADTEAFF. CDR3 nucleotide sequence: TGTGCCATCAGCCCATGGGGGGCTGACACTGAAGCTTTCTTT.

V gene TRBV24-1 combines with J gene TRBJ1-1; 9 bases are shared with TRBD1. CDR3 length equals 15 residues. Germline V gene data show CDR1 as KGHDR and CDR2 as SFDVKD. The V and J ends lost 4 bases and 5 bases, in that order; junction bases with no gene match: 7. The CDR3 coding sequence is TGTGCCACCAGTGAATCCGGGACAGGGCGTACTGAAGCTTTCTTT. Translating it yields CATSESGTGRTEAFF.